This T cell receptor (beta chain) derives from a study of Ad26.COV2.S vaccination and SARS-CoV-2 variants. The study's findings and limits: Non-spike TCR breadth showed similarity between vaccine and placebo recipients. Recipients given vaccine exceeded placebo recipients in spike-specific TCR breadth.

Documented treatment: some 19 received Ad26.COV2.S at low or high dose, single or two shots; five or six received placebo; per-sample allocation not given. The study sampled participants on day 63 after the first vaccine or placebo injection. This CDR3 region has 14 residues. Trimming took off 6 bases at V and 3 bases at J, with 13 bases between the two ends. Germline V gene lookup returns CDR1 MNHEY and CDR2 SVGAGI. Measured with immunoSEQ multiplex PCR; TCRdb has only the in-frame clones, and not every one. The sample includes a few hundred thousand clones, around nine tenths of them seen just once. A single count supports this clone. Its antigen is as yet unknown.

The chain links TRBV6-5 to TRBJ2-3; tentative D call: TRBD2 (7 bases). This TCR derives from a person between 18 and 59 years old who received the Ad26.COV2.S COVID-19 vaccine or a placebo. The specimen was peripheral blood, collected in a trial of Ad26.COV2.S vaccine versus placebo. This chain's CDR3 is CASRGGGPTDTQYF. As DNA, the CDR3 is TGTGCCAGCAGAGGGGGGGGCCCAACAGATACGCAGTATTTT.